Included here is one TCR beta chain sequence, with context. This clone has a count of ten or more. The specificity of this receptor is unknown. Base quality data are lacking; no much larger clone is found one base away. The CDR3 spans 16 residues, from the cysteine through the phenylalanine. Only the CDR3 DNA is retained, 48 bases long and in frame from the first base. The V and J ends are trimmed by 1 base and 5 bases, leaving 15 bases between them. From the germline V gene, CDR1 is LGHNA and CDR2 is YNFKEQ. Receptor libraries were prepared by the immunoSEQ multiplex PCR assay. The table comes from immuneACCESS by way of TCRdb, which keeps in-frame sequences with V and J called. Part of the clones is missing from these tables; in studies checked, under half for an unresolved V gene and the rest for unknown reasons. This sample comprises about 410,000 clones, approximately 92% of them detected only once. In total, the top ten clones hold around 6.4% of the sample.

This entry belongs to a study of control samples from healthy donors and cancer patients (TCRdb year 2020). The sequenced sample consisted of PBMCs. This receptor was identified in a man between 35 and 55 years old with head and neck cancer. The chain uses TRBV4-2 and TRBJ1-5, with the D gene call left open. The CDR3 here reads CASSQASGREDQPQHF. The nucleotide sequence reads as follows: TGTGCCAGCAGCCAAGCATCGGGGAGAGAGGATCAGCCCCAGCATTTT.